The T cell receptor (beta chain) described here comes from a study of blood T cell repertoires in COVID-19. The wider study: From the United States, Italy and Spain came samples of acute and convalescent COVID-19. The analysed material was cDNA or gDNA that came from T cells, B-cell-depleted T cells, or PBMCs.

Between the trimmed V and J ends, which lost 5 bases and 5 bases, there was a span of 10 bases. Germline V gene sequence: CDR1 SGHAT, CDR2 FQNNGV. The CDR3 extends over 12 amino acids. Original methodology: Researchers report that nucleated cell counts were estimated from reference gene primer amplification. Clones were sequenced by immunoSEQ multiplex PCR, and TCRdb holds only the in-frame ones, with some missing. D and trimming were read from the DNA, whereas the V and J calls and clone size are those reported in that table. Of over 200,000 clones in the sample, around 88% were seen once. This TCR was sampled from a man older than 75 with acute or convalescent COVID-19. Sample: peripheral blood. The rearrangement links TRBV11-2 to TRBJ2-7, with D hard to call. The CDR3 protein is CASSRYLDEQYF. The CDR3 nucleotides are TGTGCCAGCAGCCGCTATTTAGACGAGCAGTACTTC.